A single count supports the clone carrying this T cell receptor beta chain. The antigen remains undetermined. The CDR3 sequence is 17 residues long. Germline V gene lookup returns CDR1 SGHKS and CDR2 YYEKEE (reference sequence). J gave up 5 bases and V 0 bases, and 8 bases lay outside the gene matches. This record belongs to a study of blood T cells in healthy people across ages. Study-wide results and limits: Naive T cell percentage showed a strong correlation with the diversity of TCR beta.

Together with a sample-barcoded 5' primer, a J-beta primer mix was included in a second PCR lasting about 7 to 11 cycles. Tags on each cDNA molecule came from a template-switch adaptor with 12 random nucleotides. One entry per CDR3 protein, called by TCRdb with MiXCR from the 5' RACE reads. The sample lists 550,000 to 700,000 distinct CDR3 sequences, 27% occurring once. Every sample gave at least 6 micrograms of total RNA when it was extracted. The chain recombines TRBV5-5 with TRBJ2-3; 11 bases agree with TRBD2. The material sequenced was blood. This receptor was taken from a woman in her seventies in good health. CDR3 coding DNA: TGTGCCAGCAGCTTGGAGGCTAGCGGGGGGCCCAGAGATACGCAGTATTTT. Translation gives CASSLEASGGPRDTQYF.